These T cell receptor beta chains were read from a single sample in a study of early T cells in non-severe SARS-CoV-2 infection. TCRdb independently ran MiXCR on the 5' RACE reads; one entry per CDR3 protein. The data hold 65,000 to 95,000 distinct CDR3 sequences, with 8.5% to 10% observed a single time. Material for sequencing was whole blood. The source of these receptors is an adult who was a healthcare worker with PCR-confirmed SARS-CoV-2 infection or an uninfected control (not recorded which). CDR3s include the opening cysteine and the closing phenylalanine or tryptophan. A D gene is named only where the DNA matches it firmly. The size of a clone is reported for some rows only, either as once, few or many, or as a class for expanded clones.

D gene: TRBD2; J gene: TRBJ2-2; clone size: .; V gene: TRBV7-8; CDR3 protein: CASSSRTSGGGTGELFF; CDR3 DNA: TGTGCCAGCAGCTCCCGGACTAGCGGGGGAGGTACCGGGGAGCTGTTTTTT
D gene: .; J gene: TRBJ2-7; clone size: many; V gene: TRBV28; CDR3 protein: CASSLGLKTNYEQYF; CDR3 DNA: TGTGCCAGCAGTCTAGGACTGAAAACCAACTACGAGCAGTACTTC
D gene: TRBD2; J gene: TRBJ2-1; clone size: many; V gene: TRBV6-1; CDR3 protein: CASSAWTSGRNEQFF; CDR3 DNA: TGTGCCAGCAGTGCATGGACTAGCGGGAGGAATGAGCAGTTCTTC
D gene: .; J gene: TRBJ2-6; clone size: once; V gene: TRBV14; CDR3 protein: CASSPLGSGANVLTF; CDR3 DNA: TGTGCCAGCAGCCCATTGGGCTCTGGGGCCAACGTCCTGACTTTC
D gene: .; J gene: TRBJ2-7; clone size: few; V gene: TRBV11-2; CDR3 protein: CASSLSTQGQYF; CDR3 DNA: TGTGCCAGCAGCTTGTCGACGCAAGGGCAGTACTTC
D gene: .; J gene: TRBJ1-1; clone size: .; V gene: TRBV30; CDR3 protein: CASYQTEAFF; CDR3 DNA: TGTGCCTCATACCAGACTGAAGCTTTCTTT
D gene: .; J gene: TRBJ1-1; clone size: many; V gene: TRBV28; CDR3 protein: CASSPDNWGAFF; CDR3 DNA: TGTGCCAGCAGTCCGGACAATTGGGGAGCTTTCTTT
D gene: .; J gene: TRBJ1-1; clone size: .; V gene: TRBV27; CDR3 protein: CASSLRAGLNTEAFF; CDR3 DNA: TGTGCCAGCAGTTTACGGGCCGGACTGAACACTGAAGCTTTCTTT
D gene: TRBD1; J gene: TRBJ2-7; clone size: few; V gene: TRBV28; CDR3 protein: CASSGQVPYEQYF; CDR3 DNA: TGTGCCAGCAGCGGACAGGTGCCCTACGAGCAGTACTTC
D gene: TRBD1; J gene: TRBJ2-1; clone size: few; V gene: TRBV7-3; CDR3 protein: CASSSGQLEQFF; CDR3 DNA: TGTGCCAGCAGCTCGGGACAGCTTGAGCAGTTCTTC
D gene: .; J gene: TRBJ1-1; clone size: few; V gene: TRBV12-3/TRBV12-4; CDR3 protein: CASSPTNQGTEAFF; CDR3 DNA: TGTGCCAGCAGTCCGACCAACCAGGGGACTGAAGCTTTCTTT
D gene: .; J gene: TRBJ1-5; clone size: once; V gene: TRBV11-2; CDR3 protein: CASSLDSQGRSQPQHF; CDR3 DNA: TGTGCCAGCAGCTTAGATTCCCAGGGTAGGAGTCAGCCCCAACATTTT
D gene: .; J gene: TRBJ2-2; clone size: .; V gene: TRBV4-2; CDR3 protein: CASSQMPNTGELFF; CDR3 DNA: TGTGCCAGCAGCCAAATGCCGAACACCGGGGAGCTGTTTTTT
D gene: .; J gene: TRBJ1-1; clone size: few; V gene: TRBV4-1; CDR3 protein: CASSQDMVGTEAFF; CDR3 DNA: TGCGCCAGCAGCCAAGATATGGTAGGAACTGAAGCTTTCTTT
D gene: TRBD1; J gene: TRBJ2-7; clone size: .; V gene: TRBV7-9; CDR3 protein: CASSSQGGQVSYEQYF; CDR3 DNA: TGTGCCAGCAGCTCCCAAGGGGGACAGGTCTCCTACGAGCAGTACTTC
D gene: .; J gene: TRBJ1-3; clone size: many; V gene: TRBV28; CDR3 protein: CASSLFSGAAPEGNTIYF; CDR3 DNA: TGTGCCAGCAGTTTATTTAGCGGGGCGGCTCCGGAGGGAAACACCATATATTTT
D gene: TRBD2; J gene: TRBJ2-1; clone size: .; V gene: TRBV5-1; CDR3 protein: CASSLRAGGPDEQFF; CDR3 DNA: TGCGCCAGCAGCTTGAGGGCGGGAGGGCCTGATGAGCAGTTCTTC
D gene: .; J gene: TRBJ1-5; clone size: few; V gene: TRBV6-1; CDR3 protein: CASTRQSDQPQHF; CDR3 DNA: TGTGCCAGCACCCGACAGAGCGATCAGCCCCAGCATTTT
D gene: TRBD2; J gene: TRBJ2-2; clone size: .; V gene: TRBV28; CDR3 protein: CASTGGSFFTGELFF; CDR3 DNA: TGTGCCAGCACCGGCGGGAGTTTCTTCACCGGGGAGCTGTTTTTT
D gene: TRBD2; J gene: TRBJ2-1; clone size: few; V gene: TRBV5-1; CDR3 protein: CASSLGLAGGSEQFF; CDR3 DNA: TGCGCCAGCAGCTTGGGGCTAGCGGGAGGTAGTGAGCAGTTCTTC
D gene: .; J gene: TRBJ1-4; clone size: many; V gene: TRBV7-9; CDR3 protein: CASSLQGNEKLFF; CDR3 DNA: TGTGCCAGCAGCTTACAGGGTAATGAAAAACTGTTTTTT
D gene: .; J gene: TRBJ2-7; clone size: many; V gene: TRBV10-3; CDR3 protein: CAITQGRAYEQYF; CDR3 DNA: TGTGCCATCACCCAGGGAAGGGCCTACGAGCAGTACTTC
D gene: .; J gene: TRBJ1-5; clone size: many; V gene: TRBV20-1; CDR3 protein: CSAREGGSDQPQHF; CDR3 DNA: TGCAGTGCTAGAGAGGGTGGGAGCGATCAGCCCCAGCATTTT
D gene: .; J gene: TRBJ2-4; clone size: many; V gene: TRBV21-1; CDR3 protein: CAGRATGTQNIQYF; CDR3 DNA: TGTGCCGGCAGGGCGACAGGGACCCAAAACATTCAGTACTTC
D gene: .; J gene: TRBJ2-5; clone size: many; V gene: TRBV28; CDR3 protein: CASSLSQGFRETQYF; CDR3 DNA: TGTGCCAGCAGTTTATCCCAGGGGTTCAGGGAGACCCAGTACTTC
D gene: TRBD1; J gene: TRBJ1-6; clone size: few; V gene: TRBV3-1; CDR3 protein: CASSPLTGGNSPLHF; CDR3 DNA: TGTGCCAGCAGCCCATTGACAGGGGGTAATTCACCCCTCCACTTT
D gene: .; J gene: TRBJ1-6; clone size: many; V gene: TRBV27; CDR3 protein: CASRGPGRTLHF; CDR3 DNA: TGTGCCAGCAGGGGGCCCGGGCGTACCCTCCACTTT
D gene: .; J gene: TRBJ2-5; clone size: .; V gene: TRBV7-9; CDR3 protein: CASSFRLAVQETQYF; CDR3 DNA: TGTGCCAGCAGCTTCCGGTTAGCGGTCCAAGAGACCCAGTACTTC
D gene: .; J gene: TRBJ2-7; clone size: many; V gene: TRBV3-1; CDR3 protein: CASSQETTSYEQYF; CDR3 DNA: TGTGCCAGCAGCCAAGAGACAACTTCGTACGAGCAGTACTTC
D gene: .; J gene: TRBJ2-1; clone size: many; V gene: TRBV7-2; CDR3 protein: CASSPLGRPYNEQFF; CDR3 DNA: TGTGCCAGCAGCCCCCTCGGCCGACCCTACAATGAGCAGTTCTTC